This T cell receptor beta chain was recorded in a study of T cell responses to AZD1222 COVID-19 vaccine. General study results and limits: Increased Spike-specific TCR breadth and depth were observed after two AZD1222 doses. Only five to seven individuals given AZD1222 were seropositive at baseline. Females outnumbered males among donors, who were mostly white British; clonal diversity was possibly underestimated. Mapped onto spike, vaccine-associated CD4 TCRs spanned it and were dominant at 160-218 and 743-854.

This CDR3 is built from 14 residues. Germline values: CDR1 MNHEY, CDR2 SVGAGI. V lost 8 bases, J lost 4 bases, and 9 bases stayed unmatched. In the case of this clone: What it binds is unknown.

Produced via immunoSEQ multiplex PCR; TCRdb's table is partial and in-frame only. The sample consists of over 150,000 clones, around nine tenths of them appearing once. The specimen was peripheral blood, collected on day 0 of AZD1222 vaccination. The chain combines TRBV6-5 with TRBJ1-2, with 8 bases aligning to TRBD1. The receptor comes from an adult in good health. This CDR3 is CASVDQGAGYGYTF. The CDR3 DNA follows: TGTGCCAGCGTCGACCAGGGGGCTGGCTATGGCTACACCTTC.